This T cell receptor (beta chain) originates from a study of CD8 T cells in ankylosing spondylitis. Findings and limits, study-wide: Blood of patients with ankylosing spondylitis appeared to be characterized by a TCR beta motif of eight highly homologous variants. Matched ankylosing spondylitis synovial fluid reportedly contained a significantly enriched population of disease-linked clones.

The ends were cut back, 0 bases at V and 4 bases at J, with 13 bases in the middle. The CDR3 covers 15 residues. Germline V lookup: CDR1 SGDLS, CDR2 YYNGEE. The sample holds many counts of this clonotype. Its specificity is unknown. TCRdb re-derived calls from the 5' RACE reads in MiXCR, one entry per CDR3 protein. The sample shows roughly 40,000 distinct CDR3 sequences, 2.7% of them seen only once. The sequence was collected from a male donor with ankylosing spondylitis or in good health (not recorded which). The J gene is TRBJ2-5, the V gene TRBV9; TRBD1 is a possible D gene (6 bases). Material for sequencing was blood, either unsorted or a sorted T cell fraction (not recorded which). In DNA, the CDR3 is TGTGCCAGCAGCGTAGGCCCTCGAGGGGGAGAGACCCAGTACTTC. Protein product: CASSVGPRGGETQYF.